The present T cell receptor beta chain was sequenced within a study of breast tumors, draining lymph nodes, adjacent tissues. Whole-study results and caveats: Tumors had less TCR diversity than lymph nodes, more than nontumor tissue.

TCRdb re-analysed the multiplex PCR reads in MiXCR, keeping a single row per CDR3 protein. The sample lists 150,000 to 250,000 distinct CDR3 sequences; 31% were seen once. A note on this clonotype: Its cognate antigen is unknown.

Samples came from axillary lymph nodes draining the breast cancer. Material for sequencing was axillary lymph node tissue. This clonotype was obtained from a female donor with breast cancer. Some clones in this sample may be carry-over from other donors' samples.

As DNA, the CDR3 is TGTGCCAGCAGCTCCCGGGGGACAGGGATGGAGACCCAGTACTTC. Translated: CASSSRGTGMETQYF. V and J are TRBV7-9 and TRBJ2-5, with 9 nucleotides matching TRBD1. V shed 4 bases, J shed 5 bases, and the junction held 8 bases outside the gene matches. CDR1 SEHNR and CDR2 FQNEAQ come from the germline V gene (reference sequence). The CDR3 consists of 15 residues.